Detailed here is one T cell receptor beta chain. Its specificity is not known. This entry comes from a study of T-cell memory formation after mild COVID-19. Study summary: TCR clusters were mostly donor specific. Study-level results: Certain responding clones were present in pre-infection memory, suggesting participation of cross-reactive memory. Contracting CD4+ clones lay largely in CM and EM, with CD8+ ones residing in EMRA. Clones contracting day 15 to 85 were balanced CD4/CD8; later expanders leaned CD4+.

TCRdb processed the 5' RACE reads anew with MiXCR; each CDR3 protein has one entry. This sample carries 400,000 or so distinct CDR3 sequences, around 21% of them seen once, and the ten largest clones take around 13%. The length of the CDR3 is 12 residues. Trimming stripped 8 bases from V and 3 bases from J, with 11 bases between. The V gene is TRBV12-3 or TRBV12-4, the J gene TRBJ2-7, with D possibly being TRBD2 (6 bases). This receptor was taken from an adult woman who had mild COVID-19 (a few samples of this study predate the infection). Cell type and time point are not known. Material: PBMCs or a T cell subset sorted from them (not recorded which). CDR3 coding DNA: TGTGCCAGCCGACTAGGGGTCTACGAGCAGTACTTC. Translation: CASRLGVYEQYF.